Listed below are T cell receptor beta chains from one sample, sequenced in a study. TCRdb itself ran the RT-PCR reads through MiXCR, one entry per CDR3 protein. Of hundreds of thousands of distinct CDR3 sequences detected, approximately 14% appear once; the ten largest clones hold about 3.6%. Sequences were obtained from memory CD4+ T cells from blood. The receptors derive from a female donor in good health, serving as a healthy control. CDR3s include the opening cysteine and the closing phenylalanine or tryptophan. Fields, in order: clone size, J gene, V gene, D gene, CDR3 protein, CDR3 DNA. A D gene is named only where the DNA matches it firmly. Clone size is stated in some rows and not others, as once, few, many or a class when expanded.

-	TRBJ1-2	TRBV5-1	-	CASSPRTAQHYGYTF	TGCGCCAGCAGCCCCAGGACAGCCCAGCACTATGGCTACACCTTC
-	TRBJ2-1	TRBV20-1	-	CSARRGFEQFF	TGCAGTGCTAGAAGGGGGTTTGAGCAGTTCTTC
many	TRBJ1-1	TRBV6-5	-	CASSLVFGVTEAFF	TGTGCCAGCAGTTTGGTCTTCGGGGTCACTGAAGCTTTCTTT
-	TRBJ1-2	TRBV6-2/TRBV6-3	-	CASSYSTGHYGYTF	TGTGCCAGCAGTTACTCGACGGGACACTATGGCTACACCTTC
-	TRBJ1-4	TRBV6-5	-	CASKFRASANEKLFF	TGTGCCAGCAAGTTCAGGGCATCAGCTAATGAAAAACTGTTTTTT
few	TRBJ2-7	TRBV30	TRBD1	CAWSLRPGTGSYEQYF	TGTGCCTGGAGTCTTCGACCCGGGACAGGCTCTTACGAGCAGTACTTC
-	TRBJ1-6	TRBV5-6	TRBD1	CASSLAATGGRSLHF	TGTGCCAGCAGCTTGGCCGCGACAGGGGGCAGGTCCCTCCACTTT
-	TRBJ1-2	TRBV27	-	CASSPYEGGPYTF	TGTGCCAGCAGCCCCTACGAAGGGGGTCCCTACACCTTC
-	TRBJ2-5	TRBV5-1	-	CASSFVGGLETQYF	TGCGCCAGCAGCTTTGTAGGAGGGCTCGAGACCCAGTACTTC
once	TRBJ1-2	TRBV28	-	CASRPTVTYGYTF	TGTGCCAGCAGACCGACAGTGACCTATGGCTACACCTTC
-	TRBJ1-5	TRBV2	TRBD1	CASSQRQGASLDQPQHF	TGTGCCAGCAGTCAAAGACAGGGGGCCAGTCTCGATCAGCCCCAGCATTTT
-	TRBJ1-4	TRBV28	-	CASSSTQERYGKLFF	TGTGCCAGCAGTTCAACACAGGAGCGCTACGGAAAACTGTTTTTT
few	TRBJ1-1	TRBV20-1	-	CSARDRKGRVDTEAFF	TGCAGTGCTAGAGATCGCAAGGGACGGGTTGACACTGAAGCTTTCTTT
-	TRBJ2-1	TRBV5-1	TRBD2	CASGEGRTSSYNEQFF	TGCGCCAGCGGGGAGGGGAGAACAAGCTCCTACAATGAGCAGTTCTTC
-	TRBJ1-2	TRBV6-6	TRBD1	CASFASGTGAGYTF	TGTGCCAGCTTTGCTTCCGGGACAGGGGCTGGCTACACCTTC
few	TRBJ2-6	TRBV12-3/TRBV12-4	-	CASSLRLSSSGANVLTF	TGTGCCAGCAGTTTACGACTTAGCTCTTCTGGGGCCAACGTCCTGACTTTC
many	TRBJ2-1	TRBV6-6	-	CASSYQRGFGNEQFF	TGTGCCAGCAGCTACCAACGGGGGTTTGGGAATGAGCAGTTCTTC
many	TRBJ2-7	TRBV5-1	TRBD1	CASSETGFAYEQYF	TGCGCCAGCAGCGAGACAGGGTTCGCCTACGAGCAGTACTTC
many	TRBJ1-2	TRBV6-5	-	CASSYLGNGYTF	TGTGCCAGCAGTTACTTGGGGAATGGCTACACCTTC